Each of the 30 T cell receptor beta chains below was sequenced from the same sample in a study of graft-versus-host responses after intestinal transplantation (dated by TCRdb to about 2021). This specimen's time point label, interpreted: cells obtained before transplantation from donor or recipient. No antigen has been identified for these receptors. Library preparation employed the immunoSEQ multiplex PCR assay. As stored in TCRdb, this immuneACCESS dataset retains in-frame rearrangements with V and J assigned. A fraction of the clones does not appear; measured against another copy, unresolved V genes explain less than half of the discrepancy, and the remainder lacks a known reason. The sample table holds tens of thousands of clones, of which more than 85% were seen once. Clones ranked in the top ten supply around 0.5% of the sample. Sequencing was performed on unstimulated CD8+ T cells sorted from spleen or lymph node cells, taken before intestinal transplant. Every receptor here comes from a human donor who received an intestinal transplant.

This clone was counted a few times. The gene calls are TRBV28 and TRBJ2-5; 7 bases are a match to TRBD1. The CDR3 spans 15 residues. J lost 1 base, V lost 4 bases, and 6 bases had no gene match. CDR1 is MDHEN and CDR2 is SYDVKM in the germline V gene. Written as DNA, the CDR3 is TGTGCCAGCAGTTCCTTGGGGGACAGCCAAGAGACCCAGTACTTC. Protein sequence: CASSSLGDSQETQYF.

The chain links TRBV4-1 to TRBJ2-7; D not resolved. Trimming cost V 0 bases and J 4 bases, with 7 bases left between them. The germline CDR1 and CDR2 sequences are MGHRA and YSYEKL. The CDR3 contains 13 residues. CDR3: CASSQDLGYEQYF. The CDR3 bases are TGCGCCAGCAGCCAAGATCTCGGTTACGAGCAGTACTTC.

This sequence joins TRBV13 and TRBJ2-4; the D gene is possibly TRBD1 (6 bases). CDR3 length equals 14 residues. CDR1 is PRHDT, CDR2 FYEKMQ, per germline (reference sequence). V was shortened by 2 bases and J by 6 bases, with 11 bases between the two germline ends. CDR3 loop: CASSLKGVINIQYF. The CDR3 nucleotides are TGTGCCAGCAGCTTAAAGGGGGTAATAAACATTCAGTACTTC.

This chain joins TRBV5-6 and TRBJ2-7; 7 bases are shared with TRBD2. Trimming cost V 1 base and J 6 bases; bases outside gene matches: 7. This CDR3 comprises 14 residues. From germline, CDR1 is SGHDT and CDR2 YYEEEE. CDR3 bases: TGTGCCAGCAGCTTGTCTGGCGGGAGAGGCGAGCAGTACTTC. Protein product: CASSLSGGRGEQYF.

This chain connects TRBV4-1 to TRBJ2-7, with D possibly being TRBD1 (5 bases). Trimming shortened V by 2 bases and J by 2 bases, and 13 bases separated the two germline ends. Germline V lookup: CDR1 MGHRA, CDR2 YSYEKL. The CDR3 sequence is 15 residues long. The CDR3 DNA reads TGCGCCAGCAGCCAATTGGCTCAGGGCGCCTACGAGCAGTACTTC. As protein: CASSQLAQGAYEQYF.

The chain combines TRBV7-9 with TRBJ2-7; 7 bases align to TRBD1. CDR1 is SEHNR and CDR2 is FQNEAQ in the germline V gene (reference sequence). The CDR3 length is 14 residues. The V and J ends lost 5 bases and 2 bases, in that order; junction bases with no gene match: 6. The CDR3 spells CASSRRDSPYEQYF. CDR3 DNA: TGTGCCAGCAGCCGCAGGGACAGTCCCTACGAGCAGTACTTC.

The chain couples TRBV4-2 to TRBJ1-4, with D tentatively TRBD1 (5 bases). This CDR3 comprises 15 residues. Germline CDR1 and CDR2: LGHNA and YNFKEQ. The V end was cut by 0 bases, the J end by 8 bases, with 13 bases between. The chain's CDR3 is CASSQDPRGTEKLFF. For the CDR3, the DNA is TGTGCCAGCAGCCAAGATCCCCGCGGGACGGAAAAACTGTTTTTT.

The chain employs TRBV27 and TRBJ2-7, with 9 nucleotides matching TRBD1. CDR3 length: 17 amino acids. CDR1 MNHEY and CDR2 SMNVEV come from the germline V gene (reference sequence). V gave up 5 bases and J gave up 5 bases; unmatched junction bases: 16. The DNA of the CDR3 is TGTGCCAGCAGTCCTCGCCCGGGACAGGGTTTGGGCGACGAGCAGTACTTC. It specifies CASSPRPGQGLGDEQYF.

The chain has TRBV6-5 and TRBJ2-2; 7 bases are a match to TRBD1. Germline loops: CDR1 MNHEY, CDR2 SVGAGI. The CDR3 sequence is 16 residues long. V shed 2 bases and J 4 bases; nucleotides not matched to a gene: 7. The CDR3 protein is CASSYPTGAGTGELFF. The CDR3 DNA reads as TGTGCCAGCAGTTACCCCACAGGGGCCGGCACCGGGGAGCTGTTTTTT.

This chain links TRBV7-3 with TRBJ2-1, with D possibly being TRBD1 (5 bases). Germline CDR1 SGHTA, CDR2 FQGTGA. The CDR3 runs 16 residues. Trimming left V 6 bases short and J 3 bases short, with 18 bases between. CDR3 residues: CASSSTPTDSYNEQFF. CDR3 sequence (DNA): TGTGCCAGCAGTTCCACCCCGACCGACAGCTACAATGAGCAGTTCTTC. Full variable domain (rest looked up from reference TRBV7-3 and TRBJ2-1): GAGVSQTPSNKVTEKGKYVELRCDPISGHTALYWYRQSLGQGPEFLIYFQGTGAADDSGLPNDRFFAVRPEGSVSTLKIQRTERGDSAVYLCASSSTPTDSYNEQFFGPGTRLTVL.

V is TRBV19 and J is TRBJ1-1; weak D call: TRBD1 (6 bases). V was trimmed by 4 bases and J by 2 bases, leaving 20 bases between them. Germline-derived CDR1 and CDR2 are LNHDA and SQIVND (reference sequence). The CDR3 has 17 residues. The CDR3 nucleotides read TGTGCCAGTAGTACCCAAGTACTAGGGGGAAGAAACACTGAAGCTTTCTTT. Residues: CASSTQVLGGRNTEAFF.

The CDR3 region has the DNA TGTGCCAGTAGTGCGACTAGCGGGATGCACTACGAGCAGTACTTC. It is translated as CASSATSGMHYEQYF. The chain is built from TRBV19 and TRBJ2-7; 11 bases line up with TRBD2. V dropped 5 bases and J dropped 3; count of bases not matched to a gene: 6. The CDR3 spans 15 residues. Germline CDR1 is LNHDA and CDR2 is SQIVND (reference sequence).

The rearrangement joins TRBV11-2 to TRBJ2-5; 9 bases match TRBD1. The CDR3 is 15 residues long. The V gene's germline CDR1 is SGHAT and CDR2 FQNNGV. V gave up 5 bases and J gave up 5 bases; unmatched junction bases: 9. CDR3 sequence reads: CASSLNRGRLETQYF. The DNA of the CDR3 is TGTGCCAGCAGCCTCAACAGGGGGCGCTTGGAGACCCAGTACTTC.

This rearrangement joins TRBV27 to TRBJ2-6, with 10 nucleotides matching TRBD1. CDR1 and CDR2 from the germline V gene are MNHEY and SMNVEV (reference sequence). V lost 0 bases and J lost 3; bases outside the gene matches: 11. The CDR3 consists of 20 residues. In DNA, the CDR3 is TGTGCCAGCAGTTTATCCGGGACAGGGGTAGAGAGAGGTGGGGCCAACGTCCTGACTTTC. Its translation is CASSLSGTGVERGGANVLTF.

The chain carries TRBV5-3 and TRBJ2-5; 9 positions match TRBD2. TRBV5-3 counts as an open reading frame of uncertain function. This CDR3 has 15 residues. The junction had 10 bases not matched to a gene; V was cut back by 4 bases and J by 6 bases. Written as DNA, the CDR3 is TGTGCCAGAAGCGGGATTAGCGGGAGTGTGAAGACCCAGTACTTC. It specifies CARSGISGSVKTQYF.

CDR3 amino acids: CASSLEVRAEAFF. As DNA, the CDR3 is TGTGCCAGCAGCTTAGAAGTCAGGGCTGAAGCTTTCTTT. The rearrangement links TRBV7-9 to TRBJ1-1; a weak D match, TRBD1 (5 bases). The CDR3 runs 13 residues. Germline assignment: CDR1 SEHNR and CDR2 FQNEAQ (reference sequence). The V and J ends lost 1 base and 6 bases respectively, with 9 bases between them.

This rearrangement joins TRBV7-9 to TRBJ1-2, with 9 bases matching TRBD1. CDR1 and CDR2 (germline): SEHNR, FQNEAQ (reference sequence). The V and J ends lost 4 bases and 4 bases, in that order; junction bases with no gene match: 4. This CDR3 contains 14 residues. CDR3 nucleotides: TGTGCCAGCAGCTCCCTACAGGGGGCCTATGGCTACACCTTC. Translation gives CASSSLQGAYGYTF.

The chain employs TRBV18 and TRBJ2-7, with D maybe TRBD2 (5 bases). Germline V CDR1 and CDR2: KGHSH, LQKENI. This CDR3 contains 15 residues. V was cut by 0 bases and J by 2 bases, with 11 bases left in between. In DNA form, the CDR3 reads TGTGCCAGCTCACCACCAGGACTGAAAACCTACGAGCAGTACTTC. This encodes CASSPPGLKTYEQYF.

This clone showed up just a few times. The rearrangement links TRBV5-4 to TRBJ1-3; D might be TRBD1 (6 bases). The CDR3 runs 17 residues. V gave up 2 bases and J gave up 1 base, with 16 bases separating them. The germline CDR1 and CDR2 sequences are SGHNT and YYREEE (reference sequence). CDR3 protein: CASSFVGTPKSGNTIYF. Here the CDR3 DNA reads TGTGCCAGCAGCTTCGTCGGGACACCAAAGTCTGGAAACACCATATATTTT. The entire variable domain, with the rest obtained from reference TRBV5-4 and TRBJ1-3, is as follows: ETGVTQSPTHLIKTRGQQVTLRCSSQSGHNTVSWYQQALGQGPQFIFQYYREEENGRGNFPPRFSGLQFPNYSSELNVNALELDDSALYLCASSFVGTPKSGNTIYFGEGSWLTVV.

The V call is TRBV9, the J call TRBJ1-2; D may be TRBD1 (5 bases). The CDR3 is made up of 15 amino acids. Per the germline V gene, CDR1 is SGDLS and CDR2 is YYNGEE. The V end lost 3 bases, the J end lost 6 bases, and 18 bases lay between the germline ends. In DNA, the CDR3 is TGTGCCAGCAGCGGGGTTCAGAGCAGGGATAATGGCTACACCTTC. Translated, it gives CASSGVQSRDNGYTF.

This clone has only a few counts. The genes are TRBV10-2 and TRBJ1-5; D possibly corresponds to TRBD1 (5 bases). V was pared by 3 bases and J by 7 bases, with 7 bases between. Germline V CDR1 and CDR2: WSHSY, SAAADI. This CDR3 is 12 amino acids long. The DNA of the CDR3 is TGCGCCAGCAGTGACAGGGCCCAGCCCCAGCATTTT. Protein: CASSDRAQPQHF.

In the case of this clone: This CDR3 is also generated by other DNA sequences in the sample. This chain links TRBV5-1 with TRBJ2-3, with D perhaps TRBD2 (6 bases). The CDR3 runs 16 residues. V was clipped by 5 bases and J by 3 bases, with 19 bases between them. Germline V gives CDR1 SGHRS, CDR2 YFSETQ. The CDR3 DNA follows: TGCGCCAGCAGGCCCCCTATCGCCGGGACTACAGATACGCAGTATTTT. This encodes CASRPPIAGTTDTQYF.

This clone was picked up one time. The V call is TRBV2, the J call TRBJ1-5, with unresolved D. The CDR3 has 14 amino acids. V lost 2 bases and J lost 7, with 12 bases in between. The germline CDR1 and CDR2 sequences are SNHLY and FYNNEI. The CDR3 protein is CASSEPTGNQPQHF. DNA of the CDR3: TGTGCCAGCAGTGAACCGACGGGGAACCAGCCCCAGCATTTT.

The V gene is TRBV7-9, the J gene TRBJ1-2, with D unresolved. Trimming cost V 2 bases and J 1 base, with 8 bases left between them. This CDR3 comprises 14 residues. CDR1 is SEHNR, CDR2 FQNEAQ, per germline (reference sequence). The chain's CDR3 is CASSLLQINYGYTF. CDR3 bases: TGTGCCAGCAGCTTATTACAGATTAACTATGGCTACACCTTC.

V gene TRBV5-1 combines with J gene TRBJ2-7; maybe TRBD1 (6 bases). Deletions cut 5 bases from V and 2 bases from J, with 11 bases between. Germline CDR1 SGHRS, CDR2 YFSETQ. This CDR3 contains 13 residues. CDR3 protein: CASSWDIPYEQYF. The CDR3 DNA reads TGCGCCAGCAGTTGGGACATTCCCTACGAGCAGTACTTC.

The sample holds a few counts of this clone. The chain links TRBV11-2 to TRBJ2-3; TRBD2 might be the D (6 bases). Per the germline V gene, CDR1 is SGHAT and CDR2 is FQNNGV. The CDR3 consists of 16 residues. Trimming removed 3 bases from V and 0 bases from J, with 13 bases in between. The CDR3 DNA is TGTGCCAGCAGCTTTATCCTGGCGGGGAGCACAGATACGCAGTATTTT. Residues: CASSFILAGSTDTQYF. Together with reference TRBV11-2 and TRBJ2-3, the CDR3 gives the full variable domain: EAGVAQSPRYKIIEKRQSVAFWCNPISGHATLYWYQQILGQGPKLLIQFQNNGVVDDSQLPKDRFSAERLKGVDSTLKIQPAKLEDSAVYLCASSFILAGSTDTQYFGPGTRLTVL.

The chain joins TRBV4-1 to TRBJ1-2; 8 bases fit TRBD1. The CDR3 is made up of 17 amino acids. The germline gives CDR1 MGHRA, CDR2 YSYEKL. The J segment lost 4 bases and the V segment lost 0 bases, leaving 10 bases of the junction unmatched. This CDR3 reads CASSQDLPGGPSYGYTF. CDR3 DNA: TGCGCCAGCAGCCAAGATTTGCCAGGGGGCCCTTCCTATGGCTACACCTTC.

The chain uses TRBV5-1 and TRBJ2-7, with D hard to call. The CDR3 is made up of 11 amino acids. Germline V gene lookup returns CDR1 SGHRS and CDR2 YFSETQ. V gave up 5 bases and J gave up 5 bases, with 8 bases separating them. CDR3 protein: CASRHSNEQYF. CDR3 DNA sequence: TGCGCCAGCAGACATTCCAACGAGCAGTACTTC.

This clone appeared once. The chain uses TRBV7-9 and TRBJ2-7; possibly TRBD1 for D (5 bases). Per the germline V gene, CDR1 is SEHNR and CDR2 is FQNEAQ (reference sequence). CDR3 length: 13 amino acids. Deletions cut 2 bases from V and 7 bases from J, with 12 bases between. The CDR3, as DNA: TGTGCCAGCAGCTTACCAGGACCAGGGGAGCAGTACTTC. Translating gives CASSLPGPGEQYF. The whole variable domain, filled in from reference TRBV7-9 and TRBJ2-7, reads DTGVSQNPRHKITKRGQNVTFRCDPISEHNRLYWYRQTLGQGPEFLTYFQNEAQLEKSRLLSDRFSAERPKGSFSTLEIQRTEQGDSAMYLCASSLPGPGEQYFGPGTRLTVT.

CDR3 nucleotides: TGTGCCAGCAGAATAACCGACAGTCGCCGGACCCAGTACTTC. Amino acids: CASRITDSRRTQYF. The chain employs TRBV6-1 and TRBJ2-5; possibly TRBD1 for D (5 bases). CDR1 and CDR2 (germline): MNHNS, SASEGT. V gave up 6 bases and J gave up 7 bases, with 18 bases separating them. This CDR3 has 14 residues.